Below, 27 T cell receptor beta chains from the same sample are listed, as sequenced in a study of control samples from healthy donors and cancer patients. The protocol was immunoSEQ multiplex PCR, while the TCRdb copy is restricted to in-frame clones and leaves out a portion. The sample shows 84,000 or so clones, roughly 89% of them seen only once. Sample: blood. These TCRs come from a man aged 45-65 years in good health.

The chain recombines TRBV19 with TRBJ1-2; D gene uncertain. V lost 10 bases to trimming and J lost 8 bases, with 11 bases between them. The CDR3 totals 10 residues. Germline CDR1 LNHDA, CDR2 SQIVND (reference sequence). Here the CDR3 reads CATRHGGYTF. The CDR3 DNA reads TGTGCCACCAGACACGGGGGCTACACCTTC. Together with reference TRBV19 and TRBJ1-2, the CDR3 gives the full variable domain: DGGITQSPKYLFRKEGQNVTLSCEQNLNHDAMYWYRQDPGQGLRLIYYSQIVNDFQKGDIAEGYSVSREKKESFPLTVTSAQKNPTAFYLCATRHGGYTFGSGTRLTVV.

The genes are TRBV5-1 and TRBJ2-7, with D uncertain. V was shortened by 4 bases and J by 0 bases, with 5 bases between the two germline ends. This CDR3 contains 12 residues. CDR1 is SGHRS and CDR2 is YFSETQ in the germline V gene. The CDR3 region has the DNA TGCGCCAGCAGCCCTAACTCCTACGAGCAGTACTTC. This encodes CASSPNSYEQYF.

This chain links TRBV20-1 with TRBJ2-1, with D possibly being TRBD1 (5 bases). The CDR3 sequence is 11 residues long. From germline, CDR1 is DFQATT and CDR2 SNEGSKA (reference sequence). V was shortened by 6 bases and J by 6 bases, with 9 bases between the two germline ends. The CDR3 region has the DNA TGCAGTGCCCCGGACACCAATGAGCAGTTCTTC. Residues: CSAPDTNEQFF.

The chain recombines TRBV29-1 with TRBJ2-3, with a possible D match to TRBD2 (9 bases). Germline V gene sequence: CDR1 SQVTM, CDR2 ANQGSEA. Deletions cut 7 bases from V and 4 bases from J, with 24 bases between. The CDR3 extends over 16 amino acids. The CDR3 DNA is TGCAGCGCTTCAGGGGGCGGGGGGGCCATCCCAGATACGCAGTATTTT. Residues: CSASGGGGAIPDTQYF.

The chain carries TRBV6-2 or TRBV6-3 and TRBJ1-1, with D unresolved. The CDR3 contains 13 residues. Germline CDR1 is MNHEY and CDR2 is SVGEGT. V dropped 5 bases and J dropped 1 base, with 8 bases sitting between them. CDR3 loop: CASSRRENTEAFF. CDR3 in DNA: TGTGCCAGCAGTCGCCGGGAGAACACTGAAGCTTTCTTT.

This clone came up a few times. The V gene is TRBV27, the J gene TRBJ1-6, with 8 bases identical to TRBD1. CDR1 MNHEY and CDR2 SMNVEV come from the germline V gene (reference sequence). J lost 8 bases, V lost 5 bases, and 8 bases had no gene match. CDR3 length equals 15 residues. The CDR3 DNA reads TGTGCCAGCAGTAGAACGACAGGGGTAGATTCACCCCTCCACTTT. This codes for CASSRTTGVDSPLHF.

The genes are TRBV6-1 and TRBJ1-1; unclear D gene. The CDR3 is made up of 13 amino acids. Looked up from germline, CDR1 is MNHNS and CDR2 is SASEGT. The V gene lost 0 bases and the J gene lost 12 bases, with 14 bases spanning the gap. The DNA for the CDR3 is TGTGCCAGCAGTGAAGCCCAAGGGCAGCGGACTTTCTTT. It translates to CASSEAQGQRTFF.

The V gene is TRBV6-5, the J gene TRBJ1-6, with no clear D. Germline values: CDR1 MNHEY, CDR2 SVGAGI. The CDR3 runs to 16 residues. Deletions cut 0 bases from V and 7 bases from J, with 13 bases between. CDR3 amino acids: CASSYSYRVTNSPLHF. The CDR3 DNA reads TGTGCCAGCAGTTACTCTTATAGGGTTACGAATTCACCCCTCCACTTT.

This chain connects TRBV18 to TRBJ2-7, with D perhaps matching TRBD1 (6 bases). The CDR3 has 15 amino acids. Trimming cost V 3 bases and J 5 bases, with 17 bases left between them. CDR1 KGHSH and CDR2 LQKENI come from the germline V gene. CDR3 protein: CASSPRGGPGDEQYF. CDR3 sequence (DNA): TGTGCCAGCTCACCGAGAGGGGGTCCTGGGGACGAGCAGTACTTC.

This clone was observed once. The J gene is TRBJ1-5, the V gene TRBV6-2 or TRBV6-3; D is possibly TRBD1 (5 bases). This CDR3 contains 14 residues. Looked up from germline, CDR1 is MNHEY and CDR2 is SVGEGT. V shed 2 bases and J shed 5 bases, with 10 bases lying between them. As DNA, the CDR3 is TGTGCCAGCAGTTACGGGCCCAGGGATCAGCCCCAGCATTTT. It specifies CASSYGPRDQPQHF.

The chain links TRBV2 to TRBJ1-1, with TRBD1 as a possible D gene (5 bases). Germline-derived CDR1 and CDR2 are SNHLY and FYNNEI. The germline V and J ends were trimmed by 6 bases and 0 bases, with 14 bases remaining between them. The CDR3 has 15 residues. DNA of the CDR3: TGTGCCAGCAGGGTTTGGGCGGGGGTGAACACTGAAGCTTTCTTT. This sequence encodes CASRVWAGVNTEAFF.

This clone was seen only once. V gene TRBV10-3 combines with J gene TRBJ1-1; weak D call: TRBD1 (6 bases). The CDR3 is made up of 12 amino acids. Germline V CDR1 and CDR2: ENHRY, SYGVKD. V lost 10 bases to trimming and J lost 11 bases, with 20 bases between them. CDR3 nucleotides: TGTGCCACCAGGGGAGTCCTCCCGGAGGCTTTCTTT. It yields the protein CATRGVLPEAFF.

The chain has TRBV5-1 and TRBJ2-3; D remains ambiguous. The V gene lost 0 bases and the J gene lost 4 bases, with 6 bases spanning the gap. Per the germline V gene, CDR1 is SGHRS and CDR2 is YFSETQ. This CDR3 is 13 amino acids long. This CDR3 reads CASSLAGSDTQYF. In DNA form, the CDR3 reads TGCGCCAGCAGCTTGGCAGGATCAGATACGCAGTATTTT.

V and J are TRBV4-1 and TRBJ1-2; maybe TRBD1 (6 bases). Trimming removed 3 bases from V and 4 bases from J, with 9 bases in between. The CDR3 loop spans 13 amino acids. CDR1 and CDR2 (germline): MGHRA, YSYEKL. Written as DNA, the CDR3 is TGCGCCAGCAGCCAGGGGGGCGGCTATGGCTACACCTTC. Amino acids: CASSQGGGYGYTF.

The chain joins TRBV21-1 to TRBJ2-1; the table assigns TRBD2, which was not confirmed against the DNA. TRBV21-1 represents a pseudogene. The CDR3 is 19 residues long. CDR3 nucleotide sequence: TGTGCCAGCAGCAAAGATTCGTCGCCGCGCGGGGGTAACTACAATGAGCAGTTCTTC. It is translated as CASSKDSSPRGGNYNEQFF.

This sequence joins TRBV24-1 and TRBJ1-5; TRBD1 might be the D (5 bases). V was trimmed by 7 bases and J by 0 bases, leaving 6 bases between them. The germline V gene has CDR1 KGHDR and CDR2 SFDVKD. The CDR3 is 13 residues long. CDR3 DNA sequence: TGTGCCACCAGACAGGATAGCAATCAGCCCCAGCATTTT. Translated: CATRQDSNQPQHF.

The chain links TRBV4-3 to TRBJ2-3; D is ambiguous. V was clipped by 6 bases and J by 5 bases, with 15 bases between them. CDR1 is LGHNA, CDR2 YSLEER, per germline. The CDR3 totals 14 residues. CDR3 loop: CASRETKLGDTQYF. CDR3 DNA sequence: TGCGCCAGCAGAGAGACGAAACTGGGAGATACGCAGTATTTT.

J is TRBJ1-1 and V is TRBV7-8; TRBD1 is a possible D gene (6 bases). The CDR3 sequence is 15 residues long. Germline CDR1 is SGHVS and CDR2 is FQNEAQ. V was trimmed by 1 base and J by 5 bases, leaving 14 bases between them. CDR3 nucleotide sequence: TGTGCCAGCAGCTTAGACAGGGCCAGGGGAACTGAAGCTTTCTTT. Its translation: CASSLDRARGTEAFF.

As concerns this clone: Other DNA sequences in this specimen translate into the identical CDR3. The chain joins TRBV11-2 to TRBJ2-3; maybe TRBD2 (7 bases). Trimming took off 1 base at V and 6 bases at J, with 14 bases between the two ends. CDR1 and CDR2 (germline): SGHAT, FQNNGV. The CDR3 length is 15 residues. This chain's CDR3 is CASSLGGGPWDTQYF. Here the CDR3 DNA reads TGTGCCAGCAGCTTAGGGGGGGGGCCATGGGATACGCAGTATTTT.

The V gene is TRBV27, the J gene TRBJ1-6, with D uncertain. This CDR3 spans 11 amino acids. Trimming left V 4 bases short and J 7 bases short, with 2 bases between. Germline V gene sequence: CDR1 MNHEY, CDR2 SMNVEV (reference sequence). The CDR3 DNA follows: TGTGCCAGCAGTTCGAATTCACCCCTCCACTTT. This sequence encodes CASSSNSPLHF.

The rearrangement uses TRBV2 and TRBJ2-3; perhaps TRBD2 as D (5 bases). This CDR3 comprises 15 residues. The V gene lost 6 bases and the J gene lost 1 base, with 14 bases spanning the gap. The V gene's germline CDR1 is SNHLY and CDR2 FYNNEI. CDR3: CASRLAPSGTDTQYF. Here the CDR3 DNA reads TGTGCCAGCAGGCTAGCACCATCCGGCACAGATACGCAGTATTTT.

The genes are TRBV18 and TRBJ2-3; 14 nucleotides match TRBD2. This CDR3 has 15 residues. With 4 bases clipped from V and 14 bases from J, the junction kept 11 bases outside the gene matches. Germline CDR1 is KGHSH and CDR2 is LQKENI. For the CDR3, the DNA is TGTGCCAGCTCACGAGAGACTAGCGGGGGGGCCAATCCGTATTTT. Translated, it gives CASSRETSGGANPYF.

J is TRBJ1-6 and V is TRBV4-1; D unresolved. V was cut by 4 bases and J by 10 bases, with 20 bases left in between. Germline V CDR1 and CDR2: MGHRA, YSYEKL. The CDR3 length is 16 residues. For the CDR3, the DNA is TGCGCCAGCAGCCCGCAGCGGGAGAGCCGAGGATCACCCCTCCACTTT. The encoded protein is CASSPQRESRGSPLHF.

The V gene is TRBV5-6, the J gene TRBJ1-5; a weak D match, TRBD1 (6 bases). Germline V gene lookup returns CDR1 SGHDT and CDR2 YYEEEE. The CDR3 is 17 amino acids. With 4 bases removed from V and 4 bases from J, the gap between germline ends came to 21 bases. The CDR3 DNA sequence: TGTGCCAGCAGCCGACGCTCTTGGGGGCGGAATAATCAGCCCCAGCATTTT. This codes for CASSRRSWGRNNQPQHF.

The rearrangement links TRBV30 to TRBJ1-1, with 8 positions matching TRBD1. The trim removed 6 bases at V and 4 bases at J, leaving 7 bases unmatched. The germline CDR1 and CDR2 sequences are GTSNPN and SVGIG (reference sequence). CDR3 length equals 13 residues. The CDR3 bases are TGTGCCTGCAACAGGGGGGCTGGCACTGAAGCTTTCTTT. It yields the protein CACNRGAGTEAFF.

This clone showed up just a few times. V usage is TRBV3-1 (or the pseudogene TRBV3-2) and J usage is TRBJ1-1; D gene unclear. There are 13 residues in the CDR3. Germline CDR1 is LGHDT and CDR2 is YNNKEL (reference sequence). Between the trimmed V and J ends, which lost 6 bases and 2 bases, there was a span of 10 bases. The CDR3 DNA reads TGTGCCAGCAGTCCGACGGGAAACACTGAAGCTTTCTTT. Protein: CASSPTGNTEAFF.

The rearrangement joins TRBV29-1 to TRBJ2-3; 8 nucleotides line up with TRBD2. This CDR3 region has 17 residues. Germline V gene data show CDR1 as SQVTM and CDR2 as ANQGSEA. V dropped 6 bases and J dropped 0; count of bases not matched to a gene: 14. In nucleotides, the CDR3 is TGCAGCGTATCCGGGACTAGATCAAACCCTAGCACAGATACGCAGTATTTT. This sequence encodes CSVSGTRSNPSTDTQYF.